The source of this T cell receptor (beta chain) is a study of OX40 agonist ivuxolimab in advanced cancers. The repertoire was sequenced with immunoSEQ multiplex PCR; TCRdb's copy has only in-frame clones and lacks some. The table lists about 37,000 clones, roughly 84% of them singletons. The CDR3 extends over 18 amino acids. Germline lookup yields CDR1 MDHEN and CDR2 SYDVKM. The V and J ends lost 6 bases and 5 bases, in that order; junction bases with no gene match: 15. Sequencing was performed on CD4+ or CD8+ T cells sorted from blood, taken in a trial of the OX40 agonist ivuxolimab. The rearrangement uses TRBV28 and TRBJ2-2, with 10 bases that match TRBD1. This TCR was sampled from an adult with an advanced solid tumor such as melanoma, head and neck, liver or kidney cancer. The CDR3 DNA sequence: TGTGCCAGCAGGCCCCTCATTATCGTGGACAGGGGGACCGGGGAGCTGTTTTTT. Translation gives CASRPLIIVDRGTGELFF.